This T cell receptor beta chain was profiled in a study of blood T cell repertoires in COVID-19. Turning to the study itself: Italy, Spain and the United States were the sources of the convalescent and acute COVID-19 samples. Sample material is recorded as cDNA or gDNA derived from T cells, B-cell-depleted T cells, or PBMCs.

CDR1 is LNHDA and CDR2 is SQIVND in the germline V gene (reference sequence). With 5 bases removed from V and 1 base from J, the gap between germline ends came to 11 bases. This CDR3 contains 14 residues. Original processing methods: Amplification with reference gene primers provided the estimates of nucleated cell counts. Some clones are missing from TCRdb's copy, which holds only in-frame ones; the method was immunoSEQ multiplex PCR. Clone size and V and J calls were adopted from that table, with D and trimming inferred from the DNA. The table has about 370,000 clones, about 87% seen once. Seattle patient enrollment occurred during active infection, with longitudinal follow-up thereafter.

The material sequenced was peripheral blood. This sequence was found in a woman in her 30s with COVID-19, enrolled during active disease. The genes are TRBV19 and TRBJ1-1; D is perhaps TRBD1 (5 bases). The CDR3 here is CASSSLTENTEAFF. The CDR3 region has the DNA TGTGCCAGTAGTTCACTGACAGAGAACACTGAAGCTTTCTTT.